This T cell receptor (beta chain) was identified in a study of B cell selection in AIRE deficiency. Broader study findings: Patient Tconv and Treg cells showed healthy-like TCRBV usage, CDR3 length, diversity. Patient Tconv cells held roughly 31% of Treg sequences shared by healthy donors. With only TCRbeta sequenced, roughly 40% of shared healthy Treg sequences overlapped Tconv.

Trimming removed 4 bases from V and 3 bases from J, with 12 bases in between. The germline V gene encodes CDR1 SGHRS and CDR2 YFSETQ. The CDR3 length is 14 residues. For this clone: Its specificity is unknown.

Original processing notes: Patients' conventional T cells yielded about 11x10^4 distinct TCRbeta sequences; donors' 13.4x10^4. Repertoires were generated with immunoSEQ multiplex PCR, while TCRdb's copy carries only in-frame clones and drops some. D and trimming were read from the DNA, whereas the V and J calls and clone size are those reported in that table. The sample contains 20,000 to 30,000 clones, around 97% of which appear only once. Sorting defined conventional CD4 T cells as CD4+CD127+. The genes are TRBV5-1 and TRBJ2-3; D is possibly TRBD2 (6 bases). The sample taken for sequencing was conventional CD4+ T cells sorted from PBMCs. The receptor was isolated from a human donor with AIRE deficiency. Here the CDR3 DNA reads TGCGCCAGCAGCCTCCAGACTAGAACAGATACGCAGTATTTT. Protein: CASSLQTRTDTQYF. Based on the CDR3 plus reference TRBV5-1 and TRBJ2-3, the full variable domain is KAGVTQTPRYLIKTRGQQVTLSCSPISGHRSVSWYQQTPGQGLQFLFEYFSETQRNKGNFPGRFSGRQFSNSRSEMNVSTLELGDSALYLCASSLQTRTDTQYFGPGTRLTVL.